A single sample gave rise to the 30 T cell receptor beta chains below, sequenced in a study of cytomegalovirus exposure and HLA in healthy donors. This PCR relied on a set of 60 Vbeta primers and 13 Jbeta primers. Method: immunoSEQ multiplex PCR; TCRdb's copy keeps in-frame clones and lacks some. There are 180,000 or so clones in the sample; more than 60% occur only once, and about 1.5% lies in the top ten. The specimen sequenced was PBMCs. These receptor sequences come from a man younger than 35 in good health and CMV-seronegative.

In its sample, this clone was seen a few times. The V call is TRBV6-5, the J call TRBJ2-5; 9 nucleotides align to TRBD2. Germline trimming cut 7 bases from V and 5 bases from J; bases unmatched to any gene: 8. From germline, CDR1 is MNHEY and CDR2 SVGAGI. CDR3 length: 14 residues. For the CDR3, the DNA is TGTGCCAGCAATATACGTAGCGGGGGCGAGACCCAGTACTTC. Translation: CASNIRSGGETQYF.

The chain combines TRBV5-4 with TRBJ2-3; TRBD1 matches at 7 bases. V lost 4 bases and J lost 4; bases outside the gene matches: 9. The germline V gene has CDR1 SGHNT and CDR2 YYREEE (reference sequence). The CDR3 extends over 15 amino acids. The chain's CDR3 is CASSAKDRSPDTQYF. In DNA form, the CDR3 reads TGTGCCAGCAGCGCAAAGGACAGGTCCCCAGATACGCAGTATTTT.

This chain connects TRBV18 to TRBJ1-1; perhaps TRBD1 as D (5 bases). The ends were cut back, 5 bases at V and 5 bases at J, with 12 bases in the middle. Germline V lookup: CDR1 KGHSH, CDR2 LQKENI. The CDR3 is 13 residues long. CDR3 sequence reads: CASSVNGGTEAFF. DNA for the CDR3: TGTGCCAGCTCAGTCAATGGGGGGACTGAAGCTTTCTTT.

CDR3 nucleotides: TGTGCCAGCAGCAAGGGAGGTGGGACAGGGAACTACGAGCAGTACTTC. Its translation is CASSKGGGTGNYEQYF. This chain joins TRBV21-1 and TRBJ2-7; the listed D gene, TRBD1, was not tested against the DNA. TRBV21-1 is assigned pseudogene status. The CDR3 covers 16 residues.

The chain joins TRBV6-6 to TRBJ2-3; 7 positions agree with TRBD2. Germline CDR1 is MNHNY and CDR2 is SVGAGI (reference sequence). The V and J ends lost 6 bases and 0 bases, in that order; junction bases with no gene match: 9. The CDR3 loop spans 16 amino acids. The CDR3 is CASRAESGTSTDTQYF. For the CDR3, the DNA is TGTGCCAGCAGAGCCGAAAGCGGGACTAGCACAGATACGCAGTATTTT.

This sequence joins TRBV9 and TRBJ1-2, with 8 bases identical to TRBD1. The CDR3 is made up of 13 amino acids. CDR1 SGDLS and CDR2 YYNGEE come from the germline V gene. The V segment lost 2 bases and the J segment 7 bases; nucleotides outside the gene matches: 4. CDR3 region: CASSVGDRGGYTF. Written as DNA, the CDR3 is TGTGCCAGCAGCGTTGGTGACAGGGGTGGCTACACCTTC. Supplemented by reference TRBV9 and TRBJ1-2, the full variable domain reads DSGVTQTPKHLITATGQRVTLRCSPRSGDLSVYWYQQSLDQGLQFLIQYYNGEERAKGNILERFSAQQFPDLHSELNLSSLELGDSALYFCASSVGDRGGYTFGSGTRLTVV.

A single count supports this clone. The rearrangement joins TRBV21-1 to TRBJ1-2; the table calls TRBD1, which could not be checked here. TRBV21-1 is annotated as a pseudogene. The CDR3 contains 17 residues. The CDR3 here is CASSKQGIPVGYYGYTF. The CDR3 DNA reads TGTGCCAGCAGCAAACAGGGGATCCCCGTGGGTTACTATGGCTACACCTTC.

V is TRBV11-1 and J is TRBJ2-5, with a possible D match to TRBD1 (5 bases). The CDR3 extends over 14 amino acids. The V gene lost 1 base and the J gene lost 4 bases, with 10 bases spanning the gap. Germline V gives CDR1 SGHAT, CDR2 FQDESV (reference sequence). The DNA for the CDR3 is TGTGCCAGCAGCTTAGGGGGCAGCCGAGAGACCCAGTACTTC. Translated: CASSLGGSRETQYF.

This chain uses TRBV5-4 with TRBJ1-2; possible D gene TRBD1, 5 bases. Germline V CDR1 and CDR2: SGHNT, YYREEE (reference sequence). V was pared by 3 bases and J by 4 bases, with 22 bases between. This CDR3 contains 17 residues. CDR3 sequence (DNA): TGTGCCAGCAGCTATTTCTACGGGGGAGGAGGGTCCTATGGCTACACCTTC. Translating gives CASSYFYGGGGSYGYTF.

This chain joins TRBV18 and TRBJ2-3, with D possibly matching TRBD2 (6 bases). The CDR3 spans 17 residues. CDR1 is KGHSH, CDR2 LQKENI, per germline. The V end lost 6 bases, the J end lost 0 bases, and 19 bases lay between the germline ends. CDR3 nucleotides: TGTGCCAGCTCCCTCTCCTTGGCGGGGTCTAGCACAGATACGCAGTATTTT. This sequence encodes CASSLSLAGSSTDTQYF.

This clone was seen more than once but under ten times. The same CDR3 also results from other DNA sequences found in this sample. V gene TRBV2 combines with J gene TRBJ2-5; the match to TRBD2 covers 7 bases. CDR1 and CDR2 from the germline V gene are SNHLY and FYNNEI. The CDR3 is 14 residues long. J gave up 2 bases and V 8 bases, and 8 bases lay outside the gene matches. The DNA for the CDR3 is TGTGCCAGCTGCGCTAGCGGCAAACAAGAGACCCAGTACTTC. Its translation: CASCASGKQETQYF.

There are a few counts of this clone. CDR3 bases: TGCGCCAGCAGCTTGGGCGACATAAGCACCGGGGAGCTGTTTTTT. It codes for CASSLGDISTGELFF. This chain joins TRBV5-1 and TRBJ2-2, with D hard to call. V dropped 0 bases and J dropped 4 bases, with 10 bases sitting between them. Germline CDR1 SGHRS, CDR2 YFSETQ. The CDR3 is 15 residues long. Combining the CDR3 with reference TRBV5-1 and TRBJ2-2 gives the whole variable domain KAGVTQTPRYLIKTRGQQVTLSCSPISGHRSVSWYQQTPGQGLQFLFEYFSETQRNKGNFPGRFSGRQFSNSRSEMNVSTLELGDSALYLCASSLGDISTGELFFGEGSRLTVL.

This clone was counted a single time. The gene calls are TRBV21-1 and TRBJ2-7; the table's D call TRBD2 went unverified against the DNA. TRBV21-1 is a documented pseudogene. This CDR3 contains 15 residues. The CDR3 spells CASSTSGGAFYEQYF. CDR3 DNA sequence: TGTGCCAGCAGCACAAGCGGGGGGGCGTTTTACGAGCAGTACTTC.

The chain has TRBV27 and TRBJ1-4; tentatively, D is TRBD1 (5 bases). The CDR3 contains 19 residues. Trimming removed 2 bases at V and 8 bases at J, with 27 bases between. Germline CDR1 and CDR2: MNHEY and SMNVEV (reference sequence). The CDR3 region is CASSLQSPDIRTGGEKLFF. The DNA of the CDR3 is TGTGCCAGCAGTTTACAATCACCGGACATACGTACTGGGGGGGAAAAACTGTTTTTT.

In nucleotides, the CDR3 is TGTGCCAGCAGCCCCGAGGACGCAGGGCACCTCCCCTACGAGCAGTACTTC. It yields the protein CASSPEDAGHLPYEQYF. The chain joins TRBV7-4 to TRBJ2-7, with D possibly being TRBD1 (5 bases). V was cut by 5 bases and J by 2 bases, with 22 bases left in between. The germline V gene encodes CDR1 SGHVT and CDR2 SQSDAQ. The CDR3 sequence is 17 residues long.

The chain links TRBV5-6 to TRBJ2-1; TRBD1 matches 11 bases. The CDR3 covers 15 residues. The V gene's germline CDR1 is SGHDT and CDR2 YYEEEE. V shed 7 bases and J 4 bases; nucleotides not matched to a gene: 7. DNA for the CDR3: TGTGCCAGCGGGACAGGGGGTGTCTGGTACAATGAGCAGTTCTTC. Its translation: CASGTGGVWYNEQFF.

This chain links TRBV7-2 with TRBJ1-2; the D gene is possibly TRBD1 (6 bases). The CDR3 covers 16 residues. With 4 bases removed from V and 6 bases from J, the gap between germline ends came to 21 bases. Germline assignment: CDR1 SGHTA and CDR2 FQGNSA. CDR3: CASSSEGGGWVNGYTF. DNA for the CDR3: TGTGCCAGCAGCTCTGAAGGGGGGGGCTGGGTCAATGGCTACACCTTC.

The V and J genes are TRBV4-3 and TRBJ1-2; no definite D call. V was pared by 0 bases and J by 5 bases, with 22 bases between. This CDR3 spans 18 amino acids. Germline CDR1 reads LGHNA; CDR2 reads YSLEER. CDR3 in amino acids: CASSQDPGATPEGYGYTF. The DNA for the CDR3 is TGCGCCAGCAGCCAAGATCCAGGCGCGACCCCAGAAGGTTATGGCTACACCTTC.

The rearrangement links TRBV27 to TRBJ2-5, with 9 bases matching TRBD1. This CDR3 spans 17 amino acids. After removal of 0 bases from V and 5 bases from J, the junction contained 10 bases not matched to a gene. CDR1 and CDR2 from the germline V gene are MNHEY and SMNVEV (reference sequence). In DNA form, the CDR3 reads TGTGCCAGCAGTTTATCGAAGTCTACAGGGGGCTGGGAGACCCAGTACTTC. Amino acids: CASSLSKSTGGWETQYF.

To note about this clone: The same CDR3 arises from other DNA sequences in this sample as well. This rearrangement joins TRBV18 to TRBJ1-5; D possibly corresponds to TRBD1 (6 bases). The CDR3 sequence is 14 residues long. CDR1 is KGHSH and CDR2 is LQKENI in the germline V gene. Trimming removed 2 bases from V and 2 bases from J, with 7 bases in between. The CDR3 region is CASSPRTGNQPQHF. The CDR3, as DNA: TGTGCCAGCTCACCAAGGACAGGCAATCAGCCCCAGCATTTT.

The J gene is TRBJ2-7, the V gene TRBV27; 7 bases map to TRBD1. CDR3 size: 16 residues. Germline assignment: CDR1 MNHEY and CDR2 SMNVEV (reference sequence). The V segment lost 5 bases and the J segment 3 bases; nucleotides outside the gene matches: 13. The CDR3, as DNA: TGTGCCAGCAGTCCAAGCACAGGGGAAGCGCTCTACGAGCAGTACTTC. Its translation is CASSPSTGEALYEQYF.

The chain employs TRBV5-4 and TRBJ1-1, with 7 bases aligning to TRBD1. The length of the CDR3 is 15 residues. Unmatched junction bases numbered 7, after V lost 2 bases and J lost 3 bases. Germline V CDR1 and CDR2: SGHNT, YYREEE (reference sequence). CDR3 DNA sequence: TGTGCCAGCAGCTTTTCGGCCACAGGGGACACTGAAGCTTTCTTT. It is translated as CASSFSATGDTEAFF.

The chain is built from TRBV7-3 and TRBJ2-7, with TRBD2 matching 8 bases. The germline gives CDR1 SGHTA, CDR2 FQGTGA. This CDR3 has 15 amino acids. The V segment lost 5 bases and the J segment 3 bases; nucleotides outside the gene matches: 9. In nucleotides, the CDR3 is TGTGCCAGCAGCCCTACCATAGCGGGGAGCTACGAGCAGTACTTC. This gives the protein CASSPTIAGSYEQYF.

This chain connects TRBV23-1 to TRBJ1-1; a weak D match, TRBD1 (5 bases). TRBV23-1 is an open reading frame, and its role is uncertain. The ends were cut back, 3 bases at V and 1 base at J, with 21 bases in the middle. The CDR3 is made up of 18 amino acids. The CDR3 reads CASSHKIMTHRGNTEAFF. In nucleotides, the CDR3 is TGCGCCAGCAGTCACAAAATCATGACTCATAGGGGGAACACTGAAGCTTTCTTT.

V is TRBV5-6 and J is TRBJ1-4; 10 bases agree with TRBD1. CDR1 and CDR2 from the germline V gene are SGHDT and YYEEEE. V dropped 3 bases and J dropped 8; count of bases not matched to a gene: 4. The CDR3 loop spans 14 amino acids. This CDR3 reads CASSSGTGVEKLFF. The CDR3 coding sequence is TGTGCCAGCAGCTCCGGGACAGGGGTCGAAAAACTGTTTTTT.

Only a few counts were recorded for this clone. V and J are TRBV29-1 and TRBJ2-3, with TRBD2 matching 13 bases. This CDR3 spans 19 amino acids. In germline, CDR1 is SQVTM, CDR2 ANQGSEA. V shed 3 bases, J shed 4 bases, and the junction held 16 bases outside the gene matches. CDR3 sequence: CSVDRTWTSGSQLADTQYF. The CDR3 DNA reads as TGCAGCGTTGACCGAACATGGACTAGCGGGAGCCAATTAGCAGATACGCAGTATTTT.

The chain has TRBV5-6 and TRBJ2-2, with 8 bases aligning to TRBD1. This CDR3 has 19 amino acids. V trimming: 2 bases; J trimming: 5 bases; junction bases outside the gene matches: 17. Looked up from germline, CDR1 is SGHDT and CDR2 is YYEEEE. The CDR3 reads CASSLLQDRVFEGTGELFF. The CDR3 DNA is TGTGCCAGCAGCTTACTTCAGGACAGGGTGTTTGAAGGGACCGGGGAGCTGTTTTTT.

The V and J genes are TRBV4-2 and TRBJ2-5, with unresolved D. Trimming cost V 0 bases and J 5 bases, with 16 bases left between them. Germline CDR1 reads LGHNA; CDR2 reads YNFKEQ. The CDR3 is made up of 16 amino acids. The CDR3 nucleotides read TGTGCCAGCAGCCAAGATGGAGTAGCCTCGGCTGAGACCCAGTACTTC. Translation gives CASSQDGVASAETQYF.

This clone has just one count. The J gene is TRBJ1-2, the V gene TRBV18; D unresolved. V was shortened by 2 bases and J by 6 bases, with 19 bases between the two germline ends. The CDR3 totals 16 residues. Germline V gene lookup returns CDR1 KGHSH and CDR2 LQKENI. As DNA, the CDR3 is TGTGCCAGCTCACCAGCTCAAACCAGGCCCTCTGATGGCTACACCTTC. Encoded protein: CASSPAQTRPSDGYTF. The full variable domain, completed using reference TRBV18 and TRBJ1-2, is NAGVMQNPRHLVRRRGQEARLRCSPMKGHSHVYWYRQLPEEGLKFMVYLQKENIIDESGMPKERFSAEFPKEGPSILRIQQVVRGDSAAYFCASSPAQTRPSDGYTFGSGTRLTVV.

The table lists this clone with a few counts. This CDR3 reads CASKETYNEQFF. In DNA, the CDR3 is TGTGCCAGCAAGGAGACCTACAATGAGCAGTTCTTC. This chain uses TRBV6-1 with TRBJ2-1; D gene unclear. Germline V lookup: CDR1 MNHNS, CDR2 SASEGT. V lost 7 bases and J 2 bases, leaving 6 bases between the germline ends. This CDR3 is built from 12 residues.